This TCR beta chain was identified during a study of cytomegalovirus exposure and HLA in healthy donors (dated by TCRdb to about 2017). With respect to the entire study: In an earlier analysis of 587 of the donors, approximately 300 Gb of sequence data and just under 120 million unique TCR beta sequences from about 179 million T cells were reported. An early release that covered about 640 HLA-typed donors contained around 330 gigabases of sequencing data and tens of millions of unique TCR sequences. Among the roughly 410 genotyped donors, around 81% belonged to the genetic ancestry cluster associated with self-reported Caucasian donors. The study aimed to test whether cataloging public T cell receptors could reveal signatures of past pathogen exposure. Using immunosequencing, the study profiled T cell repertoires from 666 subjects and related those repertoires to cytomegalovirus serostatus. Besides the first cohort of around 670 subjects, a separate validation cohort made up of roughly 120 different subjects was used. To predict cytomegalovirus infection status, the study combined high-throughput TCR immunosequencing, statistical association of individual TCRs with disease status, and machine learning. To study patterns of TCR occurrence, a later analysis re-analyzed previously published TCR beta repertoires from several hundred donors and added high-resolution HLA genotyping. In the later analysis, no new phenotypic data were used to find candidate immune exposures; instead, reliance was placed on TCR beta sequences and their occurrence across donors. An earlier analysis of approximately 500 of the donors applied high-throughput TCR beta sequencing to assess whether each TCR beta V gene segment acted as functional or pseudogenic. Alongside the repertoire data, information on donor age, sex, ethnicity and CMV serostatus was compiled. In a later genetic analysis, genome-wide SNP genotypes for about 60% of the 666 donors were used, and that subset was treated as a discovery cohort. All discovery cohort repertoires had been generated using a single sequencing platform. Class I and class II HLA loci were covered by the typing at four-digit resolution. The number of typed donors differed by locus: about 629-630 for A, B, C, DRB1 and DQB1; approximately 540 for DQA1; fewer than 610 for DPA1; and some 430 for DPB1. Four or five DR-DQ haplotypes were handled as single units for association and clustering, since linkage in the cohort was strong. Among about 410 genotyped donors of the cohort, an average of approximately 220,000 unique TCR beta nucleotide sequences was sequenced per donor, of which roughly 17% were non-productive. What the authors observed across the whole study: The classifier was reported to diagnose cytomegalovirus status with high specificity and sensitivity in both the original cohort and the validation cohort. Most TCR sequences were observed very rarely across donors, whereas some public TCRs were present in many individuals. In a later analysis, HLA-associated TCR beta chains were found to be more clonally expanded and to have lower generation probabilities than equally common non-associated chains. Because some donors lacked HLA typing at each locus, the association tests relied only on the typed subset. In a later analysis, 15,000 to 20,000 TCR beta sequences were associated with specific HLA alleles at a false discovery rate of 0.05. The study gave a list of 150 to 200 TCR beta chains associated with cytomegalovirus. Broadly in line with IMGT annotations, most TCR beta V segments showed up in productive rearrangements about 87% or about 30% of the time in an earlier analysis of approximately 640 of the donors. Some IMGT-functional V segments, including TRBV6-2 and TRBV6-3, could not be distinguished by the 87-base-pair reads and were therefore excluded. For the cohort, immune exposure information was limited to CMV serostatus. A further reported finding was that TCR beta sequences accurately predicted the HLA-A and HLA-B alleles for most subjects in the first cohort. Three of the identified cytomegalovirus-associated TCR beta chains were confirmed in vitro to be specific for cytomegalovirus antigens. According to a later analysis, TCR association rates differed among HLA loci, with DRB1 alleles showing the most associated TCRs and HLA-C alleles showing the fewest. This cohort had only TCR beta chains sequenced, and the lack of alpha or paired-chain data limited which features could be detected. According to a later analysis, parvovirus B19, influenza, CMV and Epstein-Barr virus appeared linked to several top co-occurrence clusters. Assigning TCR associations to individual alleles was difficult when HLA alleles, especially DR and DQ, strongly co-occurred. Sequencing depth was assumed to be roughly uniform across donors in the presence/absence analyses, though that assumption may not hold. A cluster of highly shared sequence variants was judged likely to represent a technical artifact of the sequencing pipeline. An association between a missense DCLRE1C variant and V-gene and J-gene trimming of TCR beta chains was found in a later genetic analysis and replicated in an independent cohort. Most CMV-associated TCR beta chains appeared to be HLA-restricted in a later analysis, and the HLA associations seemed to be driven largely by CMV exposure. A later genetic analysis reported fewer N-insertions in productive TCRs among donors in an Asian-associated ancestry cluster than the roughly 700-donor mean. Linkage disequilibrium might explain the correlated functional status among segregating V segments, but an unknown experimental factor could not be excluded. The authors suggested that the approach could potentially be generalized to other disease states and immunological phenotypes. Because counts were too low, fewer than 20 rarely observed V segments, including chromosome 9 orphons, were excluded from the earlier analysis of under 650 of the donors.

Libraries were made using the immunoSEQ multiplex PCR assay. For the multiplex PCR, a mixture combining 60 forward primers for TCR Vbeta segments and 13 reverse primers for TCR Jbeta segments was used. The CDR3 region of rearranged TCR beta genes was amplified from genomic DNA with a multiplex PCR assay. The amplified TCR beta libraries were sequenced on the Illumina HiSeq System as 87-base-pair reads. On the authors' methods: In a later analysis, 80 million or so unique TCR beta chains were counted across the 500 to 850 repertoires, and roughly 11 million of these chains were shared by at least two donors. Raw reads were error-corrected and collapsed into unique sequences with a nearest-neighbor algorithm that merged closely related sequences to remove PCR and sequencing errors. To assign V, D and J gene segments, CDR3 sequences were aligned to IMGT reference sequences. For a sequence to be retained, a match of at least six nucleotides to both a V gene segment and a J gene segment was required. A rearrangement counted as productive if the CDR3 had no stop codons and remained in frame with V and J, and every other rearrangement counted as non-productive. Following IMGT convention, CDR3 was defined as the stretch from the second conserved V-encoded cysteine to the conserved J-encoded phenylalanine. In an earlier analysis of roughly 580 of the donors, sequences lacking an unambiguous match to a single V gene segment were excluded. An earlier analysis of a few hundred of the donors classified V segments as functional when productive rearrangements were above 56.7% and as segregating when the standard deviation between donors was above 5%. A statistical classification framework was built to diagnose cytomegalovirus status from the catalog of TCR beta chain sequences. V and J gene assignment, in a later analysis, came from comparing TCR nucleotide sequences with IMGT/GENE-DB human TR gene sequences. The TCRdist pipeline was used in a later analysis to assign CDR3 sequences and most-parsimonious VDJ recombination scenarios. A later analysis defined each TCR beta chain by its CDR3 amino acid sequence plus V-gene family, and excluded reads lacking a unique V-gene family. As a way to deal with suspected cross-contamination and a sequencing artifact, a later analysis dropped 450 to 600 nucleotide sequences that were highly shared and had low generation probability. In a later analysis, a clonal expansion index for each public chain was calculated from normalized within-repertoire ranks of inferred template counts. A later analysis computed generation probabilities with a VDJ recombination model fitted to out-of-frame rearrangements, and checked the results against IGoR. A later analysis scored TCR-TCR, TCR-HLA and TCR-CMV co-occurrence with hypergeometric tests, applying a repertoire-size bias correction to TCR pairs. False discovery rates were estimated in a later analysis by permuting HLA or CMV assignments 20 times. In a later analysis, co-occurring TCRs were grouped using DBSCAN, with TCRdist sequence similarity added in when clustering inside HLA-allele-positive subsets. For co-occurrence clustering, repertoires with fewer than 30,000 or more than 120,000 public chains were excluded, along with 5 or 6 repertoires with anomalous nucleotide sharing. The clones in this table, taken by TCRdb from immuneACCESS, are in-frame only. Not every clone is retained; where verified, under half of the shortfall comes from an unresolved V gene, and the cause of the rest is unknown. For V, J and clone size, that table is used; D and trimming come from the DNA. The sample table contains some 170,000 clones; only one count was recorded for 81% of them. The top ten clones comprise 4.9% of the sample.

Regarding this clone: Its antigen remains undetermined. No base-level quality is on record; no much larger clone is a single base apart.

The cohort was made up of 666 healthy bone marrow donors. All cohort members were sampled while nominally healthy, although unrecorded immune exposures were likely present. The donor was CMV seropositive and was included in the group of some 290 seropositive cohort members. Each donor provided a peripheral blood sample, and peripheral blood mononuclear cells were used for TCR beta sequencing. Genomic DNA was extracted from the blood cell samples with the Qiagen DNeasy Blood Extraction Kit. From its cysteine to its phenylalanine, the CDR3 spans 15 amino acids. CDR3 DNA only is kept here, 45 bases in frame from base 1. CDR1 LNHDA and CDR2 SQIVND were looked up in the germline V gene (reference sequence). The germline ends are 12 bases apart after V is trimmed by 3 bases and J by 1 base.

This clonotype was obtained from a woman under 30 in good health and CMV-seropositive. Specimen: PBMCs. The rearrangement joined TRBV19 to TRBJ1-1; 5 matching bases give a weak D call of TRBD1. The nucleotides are TGTGCCAGTAGTATTTGGGCAGGGCCGAACACTGAAGCTTTCTTT. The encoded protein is CASSIWAGPNTEAFF.